The source of this T cell receptor (beta chain) is a study of low-dose radiotherapy and immunotherapy resistance in tumors. Study in general: Every two weeks, one day ahead of radiation and immunotherapy, cyclophosphamide 200 mg/m2 was given (intravenously).

Covering alpha and beta chains, TRAV- and TRBV-specific primers were used for the first-strand cDNA. TCR amplification involved 20 PCR cycles with a constant-region primer and V-primer adapter. One entry per CDR3 protein, called by TCRdb with MiXCR from the reads. The data hold 6,700 or so distinct CDR3 sequences, with around two thirds observed a single time. Trimming at V came to 5 bases and at J to 2 bases, leaving 3 bases not matched to a gene. The CDR3 sequence is 13 residues long. This receptor was identified in a human donor with advanced metastatic prostate, ovarian, gallbladder or colorectal cancer (not recorded which). This table probably holds off-target reads from a library built for another chain. The chain employs TRBV12-3 or TRBV12-4 and TRBJ2-7; 7 nucleotides agree with TRBD2. The DNA for the CDR3 is TGTGCCAGCAGTACTAGCGCAACCTACGAGCAGTACTTC. Protein: CASSTSATYEQYF.